These 27 T cell receptor beta chains were all obtained from the same sample, sequenced in a study of OX40 agonist ivuxolimab in advanced cancers. Sequenced by immunoSEQ multiplex PCR; TCRdb stores in-frame clones only, minus some. The table records roughly 11,000 clones, 75% to 90% of them present only once. The source was CD4+ or CD8+ T cells sorted from blood, collected in a trial of the OX40 agonist ivuxolimab. These receptors all come from an adult with an advanced solid tumor such as melanoma, head and neck, liver or kidney cancer.

The V gene is TRBV4-1, the J gene TRBJ2-7; D is unresolved. V dropped 3 bases and J dropped 3 bases, with 9 bases sitting between them. Germline V gives CDR1 MGHRA, CDR2 YSYEKL. The CDR3 is made up of 13 amino acids. CDR3 in amino acids: CASSHRNSYEQYF. CDR3 sequence (DNA): TGCGCCAGCAGCCATCGCAATAGCTACGAGCAGTACTTC.

The chain links TRBV7-9 to TRBJ2-7, with 9 positions matching TRBD1. Trimming removed 4 bases from V and 3 bases from J; junction bases left unmatched: 4. This CDR3 comprises 14 residues. The V gene's germline CDR1 is SEHNR and CDR2 FQNEAQ (reference sequence). The CDR3: CASSSTGQGYEQYF. The CDR3 region has the DNA TGTGCCAGCAGCTCCACGGGACAGGGCTACGAGCAGTACTTC.

The chain links TRBV4-1 to TRBJ2-5; 9 nucleotides agree with TRBD2. The germline V gene has CDR1 MGHRA and CDR2 YSYEKL. Trimming cost V 3 bases and J 4 bases; bases outside gene matches: 15. This CDR3 contains 18 residues. CDR3 sequence: CASSHRFSGSTAVETQYF. Written as DNA, the CDR3 is TGCGCCAGCAGCCATCGTTTTAGCGGGAGTACAGCAGTAGAGACCCAGTACTTC.

This clone was detected only once. The chain uses TRBV9 and TRBJ2-5; TRBD2 agrees at 7 bases. The germline CDR1 and CDR2 sequences are SGDLS and YYNGEE. This CDR3 is 17 amino acids long. After removal of 4 bases from V and 5 bases from J, the junction contained 17 bases not matched to a gene. The CDR3 sequence is CASSPHRGSGDRETQYF. CDR3 bases: TGTGCCAGCAGCCCCCACCGCGGGAGCGGGGACCGGGAGACCCAGTACTTC. The full variable domain, with the rest looked up from reference TRBV9 and TRBJ2-5, is DSGVTQTPKHLITATGQRVTLRCSPRSGDLSVYWYQQSLDQGLQFLIQYYNGEERAKGNILERFSAQQFPDLHSELNLSSLELGDSALYFCASSPHRGSGDRETQYFGPGTRLLVL.

This chain connects TRBV2 to TRBJ2-6; D is possibly TRBD1 or TRBD2 (5 bases each). Per the germline V gene, CDR1 is SNHLY and CDR2 is FYNNEI. With 6 bases removed from V and 4 bases from J, the gap between germline ends came to 10 bases. There are 14 residues in the CDR3. The chain's CDR3 is CASSPGTGANVLTF. The CDR3 DNA reads as TGTGCCAGCAGCCCAGGGACCGGGGCCAACGTCCTGACTTTC.

V gene TRBV19 combines with J gene TRBJ2-3; 9 bases are a match to TRBD2. Germline-derived CDR1 and CDR2 are LNHDA and SQIVND (reference sequence). With V trimmed by 5 bases and J by 3 bases, 3 bases remained unmatched. The CDR3 has 14 amino acids. The CDR3 region is CASSPGLATDTQYF. In DNA form, the CDR3 reads TGTGCCAGTAGTCCGGGACTAGCAACAGATACGCAGTATTTT.

The chain joins TRBV6-6 to TRBJ1-1, with TRBD1 as a possible D gene (5 bases). CDR3 size: 12 residues. V gave up 6 bases and J gave up 5 bases, with 10 bases separating them. Germline CDR1 reads MNHNY; CDR2 reads SVGAGI (reference sequence). CDR3 nucleotide sequence: TGTGCCAGCAGGGGGGGGAGGACTGAAGCTTTCTTT. Translation: CASRGGRTEAFF.

V usage is TRBV27 and J usage is TRBJ2-2, with TRBD2 matching 13 bases. The CDR3 runs 18 residues. Germline V CDR1 and CDR2: MNHEY, SMNVEV (reference sequence). J was trimmed by 4 bases and V by 5 bases; bases with no gene match: 10. The CDR3 region is CASSKGLAGVGGTGELFF. DNA of the CDR3: TGTGCCAGCAGTAAAGGACTAGCGGGGGTCGGGGGCACCGGGGAGCTGTTTTTT.

Sample share makes this clone medium-sized. CDR3 sequence: CASSESAAGGNGYTF. CDR3 bases: TGTGCCAGCAGTGAATCGGCGGCCGGGGGAAATGGCTACACCTTC. V and J are TRBV6-4 and TRBJ1-2; D may be TRBD1 (5 bases). The germline CDR1 and CDR2 sequences are MRHNA and SNTAGT. Trimming shortened V by 3 bases and J by 6 bases, and 17 bases separated the two germline ends. The CDR3 is 15 residues long.

The gene calls are TRBV7-6 and TRBJ2-7; D is ambiguous. CDR1 is SGHVS and CDR2 is FNYEAQ in the germline V gene. The CDR3 spans 12 residues. Trimming pared 6 bases from V and 3 bases from J, leaving 9 bases between. In nucleotides, the CDR3 is TGTGCCAGCAGTTTCGACAACTACGAGCAGTACTTC. The encoded protein is CASSFDNYEQYF. The variable domain in full, with the rest retrieved from reference TRBV7-6 and TRBJ2-7, is GAGVSQSPRYKVTKRGQDVALRCDPISGHVSLYWYRQALGQGPEFLTYFNYEAQQDKSGLPNDRFSAERPEGSISTLTIQRTEQRDSAMYRCASSFDNYEQYFGPGTRLTVT.

The gene calls are TRBV7-9 and TRBJ1-1, with D tentatively TRBD1 (5 bases). The CDR3 loop spans 13 amino acids. Trimming removed 2 bases at V and 2 bases at J, with 6 bases between. Per the germline V gene, CDR1 is SEHNR and CDR2 is FQNEAQ (reference sequence). In DNA form, the CDR3 reads TGTGCCAGCAGCTTAACAGGAAACACTGAAGCTTTCTTT. This translates into CASSLTGNTEAFF.

The CDR3 nucleotides are TGTGCCAGCAGTTCTGAGGACTATGGCTACACCTTC. This sequence encodes CASSSEDYGYTF. The chain carries TRBV6-6 and TRBJ1-2; D is undetermined. Germline assignment: CDR1 MNHNY and CDR2 SVGAGI (reference sequence). V was shortened by 4 bases and J by 3 bases, with 6 bases between the two germline ends. This CDR3 is 12 amino acids long.

The chain couples TRBV7-9 to TRBJ1-3; weak D call: TRBD1 (5 bases). Germline loops: CDR1 SEHNR, CDR2 FQNEAQ (reference sequence). CDR3 size: 14 residues. The V end was cut by 6 bases, the J end by 1 base, with 10 bases between. The CDR3 region has the DNA TGTGCCAGCAGGGGGGGACCTTCTGGAAACACCATATATTTT. Translated: CASRGGPSGNTIYF.

The rearrangement links TRBV13 to TRBJ2-3; 11 positions agree with TRBD2. Germline loops: CDR1 PRHDT, CDR2 FYEKMQ (reference sequence). The CDR3 has 18 amino acids. V shed 2 bases, J shed 1 base, and the junction held 8 bases outside the gene matches. The DNA of the CDR3 is TGTGCCAGCAGCTTATTACTAGCGGGAGAGTTACGCACAGATACGCAGTATTTT. Translated: CASSLLLAGELRTDTQYF.

The gene calls are TRBV27 and TRBJ1-1, with 7 bases aligning to TRBD1. V lost 8 bases, J lost 4 bases, and 13 bases stayed unmatched. This CDR3 is built from 15 residues. Germline V gives CDR1 MNHEY, CDR2 SMNVEV (reference sequence). This CDR3 is CASLRSGTAVTEAFF. The CDR3 DNA reads TGTGCCAGCCTGAGATCCGGGACAGCGGTCACTGAAGCTTTCTTT.

In nucleotides, the CDR3 is TGTGCCAGCAGTGAACAAGTCCCGGGACAAGCCGCGCCTAACTATGGCTACACCTTC. Protein product: CASSEQVPGQAAPNYGYTF. The rearrangement joins TRBV6-1 to TRBJ1-2; D may be TRBD1 (6 bases). V dropped 2 bases and J dropped 0 bases, with 22 bases sitting between them. Germline assignment: CDR1 MNHNS and CDR2 SASEGT. The CDR3 is made up of 19 amino acids.

This clone qualifies as medium-sized (0.01 to 0.1%). The rearrangement links TRBV29-1 to TRBJ1-1; D gene unclear. Trimming removed 1 base from V and 6 bases from J, with 12 bases in between. The length of the CDR3 is 13 residues. The germline gives CDR1 SQVTM, CDR2 ANQGSEA. The CDR3 region has the DNA TGCAGCGTTGAAGGAGATCTAGGGCCTGAAGCTTTCTTT. Protein product: CSVEGDLGPEAFF.

The rearrangement links TRBV19 to TRBJ2-7; D is possibly TRBD2 (6 bases). This CDR3 region has 13 residues. V was cut by 5 bases and J by 3 bases, with 11 bases left in between. Germline loops: CDR1 LNHDA, CDR2 SQIVND (reference sequence). The CDR3 spells CASSFTEGYEQYF. The CDR3, as DNA: TGTGCCAGTAGTTTTACGGAGGGCTACGAGCAGTACTTC.

The CDR3 DNA reads TGTGCCAGAAGAAGGACTTCTGGAAACACCATATATTTT. Protein sequence: CARRRTSGNTIYF. The chain employs TRBV11-2 and TRBJ1-3, with no clear D. Germline V gene sequence: CDR1 SGHAT, CDR2 FQNNGV. Between the trimmed V and J ends, which lost 9 bases and 1 base, there was a span of 10 bases. The CDR3 totals 13 residues. Together with reference TRBV11-2 and TRBJ1-3, the CDR3 gives the full variable domain: EAGVAQSPRYKIIEKRQSVAFWCNPISGHATLYWYQQILGQGPKLLIQFQNNGVVDDSQLPKDRFSAERLKGVDSTLKIQPAKLEDSAVYLCARRRTSGNTIYFGEGSWLTVV.

The V and J genes are TRBV2 and TRBJ2-1; the D gene could be TRBD1 or TRBD2 (5 bases each). Trimming removed 6 bases at V and 9 bases at J, with 12 bases between. Per the germline V gene, CDR1 is SNHLY and CDR2 is FYNNEI. The CDR3 extends over 12 amino acids. CDR3 amino acids: CASSGALSEQFF. CDR3 DNA sequence: TGTGCCAGCAGCGGGGCCTTGAGTGAGCAGTTCTTC. Based on the CDR3 plus reference TRBV2 and TRBJ2-1, the full variable domain is EPEVTQTPSHQVTQMGQEVILRCVPISNHLYFYWYRQILGQKVEFLVSFYNNEISEKSEIFDDQFSVERPDGSNFTLKIRSTKLEDSAMYFCASSGALSEQFFGPGTRLTVL.

In its sample, this clone was seen a few times. The rearrangement joins TRBV7-9 to TRBJ2-7; 11 bases are shared with TRBD1. J gave up 0 bases and V 8 bases, and 6 bases lay outside the gene matches. The CDR3 is 15 amino acids. Per the germline V gene, CDR1 is SEHNR and CDR2 is FQNEAQ (reference sequence). CDR3 in amino acids: CASHTGTGGSYEQYF. DNA for the CDR3: TGTGCCAGCCATACCGGGACAGGGGGCTCCTACGAGCAGTACTTC.

The rearrangement uses TRBV5-1 and TRBJ2-7, with no clear D. Per the germline V gene, CDR1 is SGHRS and CDR2 is YFSETQ. V dropped 0 bases and J dropped 2 bases, with 6 bases sitting between them. This CDR3 is built from 13 residues. DNA for the CDR3: TGCGCCAGCAGCTTGGACAGAGCCTACGAGCAGTACTTC. This translates into CASSLDRAYEQYF.

This clone was observed once. V and J are TRBV5-5 and TRBJ2-5; the match to TRBD2 covers 10 bases. V shed 4 bases and J 5 bases; nucleotides not matched to a gene: 8. CDR3 size: 15 residues. Germline lookup yields CDR1 SGHKS and CDR2 YYEKEE (reference sequence). For the CDR3, the DNA is TGTGCCAGCAGCAATCCGGGACTAGCGCTGGAGACCCAGTACTTC. This codes for CASSNPGLALETQYF.

The CDR3 protein is CASSLQRGYNEQFF. In DNA form, the CDR3 reads TGTGCCAGCAGCCTCCAGCGGGGGTACAATGAGCAGTTCTTC. The J gene is TRBJ2-1, the V gene TRBV7-2; the match to TRBD2 covers 8 bases. Germline lookup yields CDR1 SGHTA and CDR2 FQGNSA. The CDR3 contains 14 residues. The V segment lost 5 bases and the J segment 4 bases; nucleotides outside the gene matches: 4.

The count of this clone is one. The J gene is TRBJ2-7, the V gene TRBV19, with TRBD1 matching 9 bases. After removal of 3 bases from V and 6 bases from J, the junction contained 9 bases not matched to a gene. CDR1 is LNHDA and CDR2 is SQIVND in the germline V gene (reference sequence). CDR3 length: 15 residues. CDR3 DNA sequence: TGTGCCAGTAGTATCCGGACAGGGGTCTTTCTCGAGCAGTACTTC. As protein: CASSIRTGVFLEQYF.

The V gene is TRBV30, the J gene TRBJ1-1; D remains ambiguous. Germline CDR1 reads GTSNPN; CDR2 reads SVGIG (reference sequence). The CDR3 covers 13 residues. The ends were cut back, 2 bases at V and 0 bases at J, with 7 bases in the middle. The CDR3 here is CAWSSTLNTEAFF. CDR3 DNA: TGTGCCTGGAGTTCGACATTGAACACTGAAGCTTTCTTT.

The V gene is TRBV6-1, the J gene TRBJ2-3, with D perhaps TRBD2 (6 bases). The germline gives CDR1 MNHNS, CDR2 SASEGT. CDR3 length: 15 amino acids. The germline V and J ends were trimmed by 10 bases and 2 bases, with 19 bases remaining between them. CDR3 bases: TGTGCCACATCCTTTGATGCGGGGAACACAGATACGCAGTATTTT. Protein product: CATSFDAGNTDTQYF.